Described below is a single T cell receptor (beta chain) sequence and its context. Fresh peripheral blood (around 9.7 ml) yielded the PBMCs. The TCR beta CDR3 regions underwent amplification from RNA transcripts. HTBI primers served in a first-round RT-PCR, which a second-round multiplex PCR followed. TCRdb used MiXCR to reprocess the multiplex PCR reads, holding one entry per CDR3 protein. This sample has about 700,000 distinct CDR3 sequences; 35% to 45% occur once, and the top ten carry about 3.3%. CDR1 and CDR2 from the germline V gene are MNHEY and SMNVEV (reference sequence). This CDR3 spans 9 amino acids. Trimming stripped 1 base from V and 12 bases from J, with 3 bases between. The sample comes from a study of Graves' ophthalmopathy and Graves' hyperthyroidism.

The specimen sequenced was peripheral blood. This sequence was found in an adult man with Graves' ophthalmopathy. The chain employs TRBV27 and TRBJ1-2; D unclear. CDR3 sequence: CASSLYDTF. In DNA, the CDR3 is TGTGCCAGCAGTTTATATGACACCTTC.